This is a list of T cell receptor beta chains from one sample in a study of CD8+ T cells in alopecia areata. Some clones are missing from TCRdb's copy, which holds only in-frame ones; the method was immunoSEQ multiplex PCR. The sample consists of 180,000 or so clones, 40% to 65% of them appearing once. The sequencing used CD8+ T cells sorted from blood, collected at week 24, from a patient treated with tofacitinib. These TCRs come from a human donor with alopecia areata. CDR3s include the opening cysteine and the closing phenylalanine or tryptophan. The D gene is left open where the match is weak. Size tells how often a clone was seen (once, few, many) or the class of an expanded clone, and some rows leave it out.

>TRBV19|NA|few|TRBJ1-5
TGTGCCAGTACGAAGGGAGCGGGTCAGCCCCAGCATTTT
CASTKGAGQPQHF
>TRBV5-1|NA|NA|TRBJ2-7
TGCGCCAGCAGCTTGAACGACGGACTCTACGAGCAGTACTTC
CASSLNDGLYEQYF
>TRBV29-1|TRBD1|NA|TRBJ1-2
TGCAGCGTCGTCAGCGGGACAGAGTATGGCTACACCTTC
CSVVSGTEYGYTF
>TRBV16|NA|NA|TRBJ2-7
TGTGCCAGCAGCCAATCTTCTGGGATGGACGAGCAGTACTTC
CASSQSSGMDEQYF
>TRBV30|NA|NA|TRBJ2-1
TGTGCCTGGAGTCACGGGGACTCCTACAATGAGCAGTTCTTC
CAWSHGDSYNEQFF
>TRBV5-6|NA|NA|TRBJ1-5
TGTGCCAGCAGCTTGCAGAGCAATCAGCCCCAGCATTTT
CASSLQSNQPQHF
>TRBV11-2|NA|few|TRBJ2-1
TGCGCCAGCAGCCAAGACGGCGGATCCTACAATGAGCAGTTCTTC
CASSQDGGSYNEQFF
>TRBV2|TRBD2|NA|TRBJ2-5
TGTGCCAGCAGTGGGCCAGGACTAGCGGAAGAGACCCAGTACTTC
CASSGPGLAEETQYF
>TRBV4-3|NA|NA|TRBJ1-5
TGCGCCAGCAGCCAAGCCCGGGACAATCAGCCCCAGCATTTT
CASSQARDNQPQHF
>TRBV19|TRBD1|few|TRBJ1-6
TGTGCCAGTAGGACAGGGGGCGAGAATTCACCCCTCCACTTT
CASRTGGENSPLHF
>TRBV29-1|NA|few|TRBJ2-7
TGCAGCGTCGCCCTGGGACCCCCAGGGAACGAGCAGTACTTC
CSVALGPPGNEQYF
>TRBV27|NA|once|TRBJ1-5
TGTGCCAGTGGGACGCGGCCGTATCAGCCCCAGCATTTT
CASGTRPYQPQHF
>TRBV6-5|TRBD1|NA|TRBJ2-2
TGTGCCAGCAGCGACAGGGAAGGGGCCGGGGAGCTGTTTTTT
CASSDREGAGELFF
>TRBV4-3|NA|few|TRBJ1-1
TGCGCCAGCAGCCACTCAGAGAACACTGAAGCTTTCTTT
CASSHSENTEAFF
>TRBV10-2|TRBD2|few|TRBJ2-5
TGCGCCAGCCGAGGGACTAGCCCAAGAGATACCCAGTACTTC
CASRGTSPRDTQYF
>TRBV4-3|TRBD2|NA|TRBJ2-5
TGCGCCAGCAGCCAAGATGGACTAGCGGGGGAGCAAGAGACCCAGTACTTC
CASSQDGLAGEQETQYF
>TRBV30|NA|once|TRBJ2-1
TGTGCCTGGAGTATGGGTTCGATAGACAATGAGCAGTTCTTC
CAWSMGSIDNEQFF
>TRBV30|NA|NA|TRBJ1-2
TGTGCCTGGAGTGTATCGGTCAGAAACTATGGCTACACCTTC
CAWSVSVRNYGYTF
>TRBV29-1|NA|NA|TRBJ1-1
TGCAGCGTTGAAGAGGGAGTCAACACTGAAGCTTTCTTT
CSVEEGVNTEAFF
>TRBV6-1|NA|once|TRBJ1-5
TGTGCCAGCAGTGAAGCGCGGGACTCTAATCAGCCCCAGCATTTT
CASSEARDSNQPQHF
>TRBV12-5|NA|NA|TRBJ2-7
TGTGCTAGTGGTTTGTACTACGAGCAGTACTTC
CASGLYYEQYF
>TRBV4-3|NA|few|TRBJ1-2
TGCGCCAGCAGCCAAGACTCGGGCAACCTCTATGGCTACACCTTC
CASSQDSGNLYGYTF
>TRBV7-9|NA|NA|TRBJ2-7
TGTGCCAGCAGCCACCGGGACCGTACCTACGAGCAGTACTTC
CASSHRDRTYEQYF
>TRBV21-1|NA|NA|TRBJ2-5
TGTGCCAGCAGCAAAGTGGGACACAAACAAGAGACCCAGTACTTC
CASSKVGHKQETQYF
>TRBV6-5|NA|NA|TRBJ1-2
TGTGCCAGCAGTTTTGGCCAGGTCTATGGCTACACCTTC
CASSFGQVYGYTF
>TRBV29-1|NA|few|TRBJ2-7
TGCAGCGCACGGACAGAATCCTACGAGCAGTACTTC
CSARTESYEQYF